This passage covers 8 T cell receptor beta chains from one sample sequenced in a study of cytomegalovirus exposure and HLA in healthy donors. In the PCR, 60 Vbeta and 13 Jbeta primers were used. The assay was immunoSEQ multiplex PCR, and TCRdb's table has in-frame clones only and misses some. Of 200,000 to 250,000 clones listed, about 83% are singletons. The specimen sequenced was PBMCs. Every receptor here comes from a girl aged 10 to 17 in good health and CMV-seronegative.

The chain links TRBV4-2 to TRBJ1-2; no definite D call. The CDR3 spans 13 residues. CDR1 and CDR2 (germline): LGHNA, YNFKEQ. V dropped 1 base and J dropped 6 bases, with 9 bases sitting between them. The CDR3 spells CASSQGSGDGYTF. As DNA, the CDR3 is TGTGCCAGCAGCCAAGGGTCCGGGGATGGCTACACCTTC.

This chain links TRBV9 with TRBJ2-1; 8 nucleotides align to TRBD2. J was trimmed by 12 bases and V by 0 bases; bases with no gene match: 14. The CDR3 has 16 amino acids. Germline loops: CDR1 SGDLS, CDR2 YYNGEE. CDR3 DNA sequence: TGTGCCAGCAGCGTAGGGGGTCGTCTAGCGGGTGAACGGCAGTTCTTC. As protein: CASSVGGRLAGERQFF.

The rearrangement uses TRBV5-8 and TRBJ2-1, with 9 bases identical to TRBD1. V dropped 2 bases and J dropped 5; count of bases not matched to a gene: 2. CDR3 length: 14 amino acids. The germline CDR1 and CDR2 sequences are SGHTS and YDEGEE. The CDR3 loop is CASSFYRGHNEQFF. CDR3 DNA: TGTGCCAGCAGCTTTTACAGGGGGCACAATGAGCAGTTCTTC.

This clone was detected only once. CDR3 protein: CASSAVSQETQYF. CDR3 coding DNA: TGTGCCAGCAGTGCCGTCTCCCAAGAGACCCAGTACTTC. The chain employs TRBV2 and TRBJ2-5; D remains unclear. Between the trimmed V and J ends, which lost 4 bases and 1 base, there was a span of 7 bases. CDR3 length equals 13 residues. Germline lookup yields CDR1 SNHLY and CDR2 FYNNEI.

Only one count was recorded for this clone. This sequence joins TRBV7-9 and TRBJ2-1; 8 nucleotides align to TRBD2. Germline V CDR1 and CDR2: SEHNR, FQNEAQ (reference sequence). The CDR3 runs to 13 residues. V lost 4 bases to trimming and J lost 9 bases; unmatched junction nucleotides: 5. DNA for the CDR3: TGTGCCAGCAGCTCCGGACTAGCCTTTGAGCAGTTCTTC. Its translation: CASSSGLAFEQFF. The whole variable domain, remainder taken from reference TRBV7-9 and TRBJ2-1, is DTGVSQNPRHKITKRGQNVTFRCDPISEHNRLYWYRQTLGQGPEFLTYFQNEAQLEKSRLLSDRFSAERPKGSFSTLEIQRTEQGDSAMYLCASSSGLAFEQFFGPGTRLTVL.

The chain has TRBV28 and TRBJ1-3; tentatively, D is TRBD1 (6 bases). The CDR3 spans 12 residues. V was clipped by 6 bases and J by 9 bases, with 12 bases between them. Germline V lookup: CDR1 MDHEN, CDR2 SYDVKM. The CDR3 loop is CASRSTGTTIYF. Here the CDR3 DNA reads TGTGCCAGCAGAAGTACAGGGACCACCATATATTTT.

In DNA form, the CDR3 reads TGCGCCAGCACTAATAGAAACAGGGATTCCGAGCAGTACTTC. This gives the protein CASTNRNRDSEQYF. This chain connects TRBV5-1 to TRBJ2-7; TRBD1 might be the D (6 bases). With 6 bases removed from V and 6 bases from J, the gap between germline ends came to 19 bases. The CDR3 sequence is 14 residues long. Germline loops: CDR1 SGHRS, CDR2 YFSETQ.

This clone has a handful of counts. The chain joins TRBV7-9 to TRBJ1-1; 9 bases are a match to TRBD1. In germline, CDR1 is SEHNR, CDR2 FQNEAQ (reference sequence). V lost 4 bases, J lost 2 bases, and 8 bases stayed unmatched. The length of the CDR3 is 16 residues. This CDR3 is CASSSLPGQGNTEAFF. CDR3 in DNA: TGTGCCAGCAGCTCTCTGCCGGGACAGGGCAACACTGAAGCTTTCTTT.